The 19 T cell receptor beta chains below all came from one sample that was sequenced in a study of technical replicates of blood from four donors. TCRdb's copy holds only in-frame clones and misses some; the assay was immunoSEQ multiplex PCR. The data show tens of thousands of clones, 95% to 98% seen once. The sequencing input was T cells isolated from PBMCs. The receptor set was obtained from a human donor in good health.

The CDR3 DNA is TGTGCCAGCAGCGTAGCTAGCGGGAACTACGAGCAGTACTTC. Translated, it gives CASSVASGNYEQYF. The V gene is TRBV9, the J gene TRBJ2-7; 9 positions agree with TRBD2. CDR3 size: 14 residues. After removal of 0 bases from V and 3 bases from J, the junction contained 1 base not matched to a gene. Germline assignment: CDR1 SGDLS and CDR2 YYNGEE.

The chain links TRBV18 to TRBJ2-7, with TRBD1 identical over 9 bases. Unmatched junction bases numbered 9, after V lost 3 bases and J lost 12 bases. The CDR3 covers 13 residues. Germline lookup yields CDR1 KGHSH and CDR2 LQKENI. This CDR3 is CASSPTDRGLVYF. CDR3 DNA sequence: TGTGCCAGCTCACCTACTGACAGGGGGTTGGTGTACTTC.

This rearrangement joins TRBV30 to TRBJ2-7; 9 positions match TRBD1. CDR3 length equals 13 residues. Per the germline V gene, CDR1 is GTSNPN and CDR2 is SVGIG (reference sequence). Trimming at V came to 3 bases and at J to 7 bases, leaving 7 bases not matched to a gene. The CDR3 protein is CAWRGQGVWEQYF. The CDR3 nucleotides are TGTGCCTGGAGGGGACAGGGAGTGTGGGAGCAGTACTTC.

The V call is TRBV2, the J call TRBJ2-1; D is perhaps TRBD2 (6 bases). V lost 4 bases and J lost 0, with 13 bases in between. This CDR3 contains 16 residues. The germline CDR1 and CDR2 sequences are SNHLY and FYNNEI. The chain's CDR3 is CASSVEGGASYNEQFF. The CDR3 bases are TGTGCCAGCAGTGTCGAAGGCGGGGCCTCCTACAATGAGCAGTTCTTC.

This chain joins TRBV5-1 and TRBJ2-3; D is possibly TRBD2 (6 bases). The CDR3 consists of 15 residues. CDR1 SGHRS and CDR2 YFSETQ come from the germline V gene. V lost 4 bases, J lost 6 bases, and 18 bases lay in between. The CDR3 DNA is TGCGCCAGCAGCCCGGTGGACCGGGAGATGGATACGCAGTATTTT. It yields the protein CASSPVDREMDTQYF.

V and J are TRBV29-1 and TRBJ2-7; D might be TRBD2 (5 bases). Germline V gene sequence: CDR1 SQVTM, CDR2 ANQGSEA. The CDR3 is made up of 12 amino acids. Trimming took 0 bases from V and 9 from J, leaving 12 bases between them. CDR3 in DNA: TGCAGCGTTGAAGATTGGCCCCGGGGGCAGTACTTC. It specifies CSVEDWPRGQYF.

The chain recombines TRBV7-8 with TRBJ2-7, with 10 bases aligning to TRBD2. V was pared by 5 bases and J by 4 bases, with 8 bases of the junction left unmatched. Germline values: CDR1 SGHVS, CDR2 FQNEAQ. This CDR3 is 15 amino acids long. CDR3 protein: CASSQGAGGPYEQYF. CDR3 DNA sequence: TGTGCCAGCAGCCAAGGAGCGGGAGGGCCTTACGAGCAGTACTTC.

The chain has TRBV27 and TRBJ2-2; D may be TRBD1 (6 bases). The CDR3 has 15 amino acids. The ends were cut back, 6 bases at V and 7 bases at J, with 18 bases in the middle. Germline lookup yields CDR1 MNHEY and CDR2 SMNVEV (reference sequence). DNA of the CDR3: TGTGCCAGCAGCCAAACGCCACAGGGACGCGGGGAGCTGTTTTTT. It is translated as CASSQTPQGRGELFF.

The chain is built from TRBV4-1 and TRBJ1-1; D remains ambiguous. Germline CDR1 MGHRA, CDR2 YSYEKL. V was shortened by 0 bases and J by 0 bases, with 8 bases between the two germline ends. There are 15 residues in the CDR3. CDR3 bases: TGCGCCAGCAGCCAAGAACCCACAGTGAACACTGAAGCTTTCTTT. Protein sequence: CASSQEPTVNTEAFF.

The gene calls are TRBV6-5 and TRBJ1-2, with D possibly matching TRBD1 (5 bases). The V end lost 7 bases, the J end lost 1 base, and 16 bases lay between the germline ends. Looked up from germline, CDR1 is MNHEY and CDR2 is SVGAGI. The CDR3 totals 15 residues. CDR3 amino acids: CASNALRGDNYGYTF. As DNA, the CDR3 is TGTGCCAGCAACGCTCTCCGGGGGGATAACTATGGCTACACCTTC.

In DNA, the CDR3 is TGCGCCAGCAGCCCTTTCGACAGCCTGGGGACTGAAGCTTTCTTT. Protein product: CASSPFDSLGTEAFF. The rearrangement uses TRBV5-1 and TRBJ1-1; a weak D match, TRBD1 (5 bases). Germline lookup yields CDR1 SGHRS and CDR2 YFSETQ. V shed 4 bases and J shed 5 bases, with 18 bases lying between them. The length of the CDR3 is 15 residues.

The chain recombines TRBV6-5 with TRBJ2-1, with TRBD2 matching 10 bases. Germline lookup yields CDR1 MNHEY and CDR2 SVGAGI. J gave up 9 bases and V 4 bases, and 6 bases lay outside the gene matches. This CDR3 spans 14 amino acids. CDR3 bases: TGTGCCAGCAGTTCTCCTAGCGGGAGAACTGAGCAGTTCTTC. Protein product: CASSSPSGRTEQFF.

The CDR3 DNA reads as TGTGCCAGCAGTCCAGGCAGGGGCAATGAGCAGTTCTTC. Translation: CASSPGRGNEQFF. The chain links TRBV27 to TRBJ2-1; TRBD1 is a possible D gene (6 bases). V was cut by 5 bases and J by 6 bases, with 11 bases left in between. The CDR3 runs 13 residues. Germline assignment: CDR1 MNHEY and CDR2 SMNVEV (reference sequence).

The chain employs TRBV27 and TRBJ1-1; 7 bases align to TRBD1. The CDR3 is 13 residues long. Trimming removed 7 bases from V and 3 bases from J; junction bases left unmatched: 5. Germline assignment: CDR1 MNHEY and CDR2 SMNVEV (reference sequence). As DNA, the CDR3 is TGTGCCAGCACCCGGGACAGCTACACTGAAGCTTTCTTT. It yields the protein CASTRDSYTEAFF.

This chain links TRBV28 with TRBJ2-7; D is uncertain. The CDR3 covers 13 residues. V was clipped by 8 bases and J by 0 bases, with 11 bases between them. Looked up from germline, CDR1 is MDHEN and CDR2 is SYDVKM. CDR3 bases: TGTGCCAGCTATACGTCTAGCTCCTACGAGCAGTACTTC. This encodes CASYTSSSYEQYF.

In its sample, this clone was seen once. CDR3 bases: TGTGCCAGTAGTATGGGGCAGAACAATGAGCAGTTCTTC. Its protein product is CASSMGQNNEQFF. The V gene is TRBV19, the J gene TRBJ2-1, with D perhaps matching TRBD1 (5 bases). V dropped 3 bases and J dropped 5 bases, with 8 bases sitting between them. This CDR3 comprises 13 residues. Germline V gives CDR1 LNHDA, CDR2 SQIVND (reference sequence).

This clone was picked up one time. This chain connects TRBV6-5 to TRBJ2-7; 7 bases agree with TRBD2. The CDR3 covers 15 residues. Germline V CDR1 and CDR2: MNHEY, SVGAGI. V gave up 2 bases and J gave up 2 bases; unmatched junction bases: 6. This chain's CDR3 is CASSYAGEGPYEQYF. DNA for the CDR3: TGTGCCAGCAGTTACGCGGGAGAGGGCCCCTACGAGCAGTACTTC.

The chain recombines TRBV5-1 with TRBJ2-5; 7 nucleotides align to TRBD1. Looked up from germline, CDR1 is SGHRS and CDR2 is YFSETQ. The CDR3 consists of 13 residues. V lost 9 bases to trimming and J lost 5 bases; unmatched junction nucleotides: 10. The CDR3 sequence is CATPLGGRETQYF. The CDR3 DNA follows: TGCGCCACCCCCCTAGGGGGCCGGGAGACCCAGTACTTC.

The V gene is TRBV7-2, the J gene TRBJ2-7; no clear D. The CDR3 runs to 11 residues. Germline loops: CDR1 SGHTA, CDR2 FQGNSA. The V and J ends lost 3 bases and 2 bases respectively, with 2 bases between them. The CDR3 loop reads CASSFAYEQYF. The CDR3 region has the DNA TGTGCCAGCAGCTTCGCCTACGAGCAGTACTTC.